The 29 T cell receptor beta chains below all came from one sample that was sequenced in a study of control samples from healthy donors and cancer patients. Profiled with immunoSEQ multiplex PCR; TCRdb holds only in-frame clones, not every one. This sample yields roughly 450,000 clones, of which roughly 90% are seen a single time; around 6.5% belongs to the top ten. Sequenced input: PBMCs. Receptor source: a man in his forties or fifties with head and neck cancer.

The genes are TRBV19 and TRBJ2-2, with 7 bases fitting TRBD1. The CDR3 sequence is 15 residues long. V lost 5 bases to trimming and J lost 4 bases; unmatched junction nucleotides: 7. Germline loops: CDR1 LNHDA, CDR2 SQIVND (reference sequence). This CDR3 reads CASSVNRGVTGELFF. The CDR3 region has the DNA TGTGCCAGTAGTGTAAACAGGGGTGTCACCGGGGAGCTGTTTTTT.

The chain employs TRBV6-5 and TRBJ2-1; D is possibly TRBD1 (6 bases). Germline V gene lookup returns CDR1 MNHEY and CDR2 SVGAGI. This CDR3 has 15 amino acids. The V gene lost 8 bases and the J gene lost 7 bases, with 21 bases spanning the gap. In DNA, the CDR3 is TGTGCCAGCTCCTATCGGGACATACCCACGAATGAGCAGTTCTTC. This codes for CASSYRDIPTNEQFF.

This clone came up once. The chain has TRBV7-9 and TRBJ2-7; TRBD1 matches 11 bases. The CDR3 sequence is 18 residues long. Germline CDR1 SEHNR, CDR2 FQNEAQ (reference sequence). Losses at the gene ends were 5 bases for V and 7 bases for J; bases not matched to a gene: 19. The CDR3 region has the DNA TGTGCCAGCAGCCGAGGACAGGGGGCTTTTTCTGCGGTCGGAGAGCAGTACTTC. It yields the protein CASSRGQGAFSAVGEQYF.

The CDR3 protein is CASSPRLVLYEQYF. The CDR3 coding sequence is TGTGCCAGCAGTCCTCGACTTGTACTCTACGAGCAGTACTTC. This chain uses TRBV7-2 with TRBJ2-7; D unresolved. The V gene's germline CDR1 is SGHTA and CDR2 FQGNSA. This CDR3 is 14 amino acids long. Between the trimmed V and J ends, which lost 6 bases and 3 bases, there was a span of 15 bases.

The chain couples TRBV2 to TRBJ2-7; no reliable D call. Germline V CDR1 and CDR2: SNHLY, FYNNEI. The V end lost 2 bases, the J end lost 0 bases, and 17 bases lay between the germline ends. The length of the CDR3 is 17 residues. The CDR3 bases are TGTGCCAGCAGTGAATTGAAGGTCAGAGGCTCCTCCTACGAGCAGTACTTC. This gives the protein CASSELKVRGSSYEQYF.

The chain couples TRBV6-5 to TRBJ1-3; D is perhaps TRBD1 (6 bases). This CDR3 is built from 15 residues. In germline, CDR1 is MNHEY, CDR2 SVGAGI. The germline V and J ends were trimmed by 7 bases and 0 bases, with 13 bases remaining between them. Here the CDR3 DNA reads TGTGCCAGCACTCAGACAGGAGTCTCTGGAAACACCATATATTTT. The encoded protein is CASTQTGVSGNTIYF.

The chain recombines TRBV3-1 (or the pseudogene TRBV3-2) with TRBJ1-2; the D gene is possibly TRBD1 (6 bases). Germline CDR1 reads LGHDT; CDR2 reads YNNKEL (reference sequence). Between the trimmed V and J ends, which lost 6 bases and 4 bases, there was a span of 15 bases. The CDR3 contains 14 residues. The CDR3, as DNA: TGTGCCAGCAGTCAACGGGGGGGCAGCTATGGCTACACCTTC. It encodes CASSQRGGSYGYTF.

The J gene is TRBJ1-1, the V gene TRBV12-3 or TRBV12-4; no firm D call. V was shortened by 5 bases and J by 7 bases, with 5 bases between the two germline ends. The CDR3 loop spans 10 amino acids. CDR3 amino acids: CASSPDEAFF. The CDR3, as DNA: TGTGCCAGCAGTCCCGATGAAGCTTTCTTT.

This clone was seen only once. The gene calls are TRBV12-5 and TRBJ2-2; D is ambiguous. The germline V gene encodes CDR1 LGHNT and CDR2 FRNRAP. The CDR3 runs to 13 residues. The V end was cut by 0 bases, the J end by 4 bases, with 3 bases between. The CDR3 DNA sequence: TGTGCTAGTGGTTTGGTACCCACCGGGGAGCTGTTTTTT. Amino acids: CASGLVPTGELFF.

This chain links TRBV11-2 with TRBJ2-7; 10 bases agree with TRBD2. The CDR3 is 15 amino acids. Per the germline V gene, CDR1 is SGHAT and CDR2 is FQNNGV. V lost 3 bases, J lost 4 bases, and 6 bases stayed unmatched. In DNA, the CDR3 is TGTGCCAGCAGCTTCCGGGTAGCGGGGGGATACGAGCAGTACTTC. Translation gives CASSFRVAGGYEQYF.

The rearrangement links TRBV28 to TRBJ1-1, with no clear D. Trimming removed 0 bases at V and 0 bases at J, with 8 bases between. The germline gives CDR1 MDHEN, CDR2 SYDVKM. This CDR3 spans 15 amino acids. This CDR3 is CASSLWVSMNTEAFF. CDR3 nucleotide sequence: TGTGCCAGCAGTTTATGGGTCAGCATGAACACTGAAGCTTTCTTT.

The DNA for the CDR3 is TGTGCCAGCAGGGACAGGGCCAGTGGGGAGCAGTACTTC. This encodes CASRDRASGEQYF. The chain couples TRBV2 to TRBJ2-7, with 8 bases fitting TRBD1. The germline CDR1 and CDR2 sequences are SNHLY and FYNNEI. CDR3 length: 13 amino acids. V was clipped by 6 bases and J by 7 bases; unmatched bases: 8.

The rearrangement joins TRBV5-4 to TRBJ2-7; 8 nucleotides agree with TRBD1. Trimming at V came to 4 bases and at J to 5 bases, leaving 5 bases not matched to a gene. Germline V gene sequence: CDR1 SGHNT, CDR2 YYREEE (reference sequence). The CDR3 contains 13 residues. The CDR3: CASSLDRVDEQYF. Here the CDR3 DNA reads TGTGCCAGCAGCCTGGACAGGGTTGACGAGCAGTACTTC.

In its sample, this clone was seen a few times. The CDR3 sequence: CASSTIREQYF. CDR3 nucleotide sequence: TGTGCCAGCAGTACCATTAGGGAGCAGTACTTC. This chain joins TRBV28 and TRBJ2-7; the D is unclear. This CDR3 comprises 11 residues. Trimming stripped 5 bases from V and 7 bases from J, with 9 bases between. The germline V gene has CDR1 MDHEN and CDR2 SYDVKM.

CDR3 DNA sequence: TGTGCCAGCAGCTTGTCAGGACATAGCAATCAGCCCCAGCATTTT. Residues: CASSLSGHSNQPQHF. The chain uses TRBV5-6 and TRBJ1-5; perhaps TRBD1 as D (5 bases). The CDR3 is made up of 15 amino acids. CDR1 is SGHDT and CDR2 is YYEEEE in the germline V gene. V gave up 1 base and J gave up 0 bases, with 8 bases separating them.

V is TRBV10-3 and J is TRBJ2-7; 7 positions match TRBD2. The CDR3 is 17 residues long. V gave up 3 bases and J gave up 2 bases; unmatched junction bases: 13. The germline V gene encodes CDR1 ENHRY and CDR2 SYGVKD. CDR3 bases: TGTGCCATCAGTGAAACGAGCGGGGCCCAACTTCCCTACGAGCAGTACTTC. It translates to CAISETSGAQLPYEQYF.

The V call is TRBV19, the J call TRBJ2-2; D is undetermined. The CDR3 consists of 17 residues. Trimming cost V 5 bases and J 0 bases, with 16 bases left between them. Germline-derived CDR1 and CDR2 are LNHDA and SQIVND (reference sequence). CDR3 protein: CASSHPTWAPNTGELFF. The CDR3 bases are TGTGCCAGTAGTCATCCCACCTGGGCGCCGAACACCGGGGAGCTGTTTTTT.

This clone was counted only a few times. The gene calls are TRBV21-1 and TRBJ1-6. TRBV21-1 is tagged as a pseudogene. The CDR3 sequence is 16 residues long. The CDR3 loop reads CASSKGEGHYNSPLHF. For the CDR3, the DNA is TGTGCCAGCAGCAAAGGGGAGGGGCATTACAATTCACCCCTCCACTTT.

This clone was recorded only once. The CDR3 here is CSASGTGNTGELFF. DNA for the CDR3: TGCAGCGCCTCCGGGACAGGGAACACCGGGGAGCTGTTTTTT. The chain employs TRBV29-1 and TRBJ2-2; 8 nucleotides align to TRBD1. The CDR3 contains 14 residues. V dropped 7 bases and J dropped 1; count of bases not matched to a gene: 5. Germline loops: CDR1 SQVTM, CDR2 ANQGSEA.

This chain links TRBV27 with TRBJ2-5; D is undetermined. The V and J ends lost 0 bases and 5 bases respectively, with 16 bases between them. Germline loops: CDR1 MNHEY, CDR2 SMNVEV (reference sequence). This CDR3 spans 16 amino acids. The CDR3 bases are TGTGCCAGCAGTTTATCGGGCCCCAGTGTCCGGGAGACCCAGTACTTC. This codes for CASSLSGPSVRETQYF.

V is TRBV7-9 and J is TRBJ1-1; weak D call: TRBD1 (5 bases). The germline CDR1 and CDR2 sequences are SEHNR and FQNEAQ (reference sequence). Trimming pared 2 bases from V and 0 bases from J, leaving 10 bases between. This CDR3 has 15 residues. The CDR3 protein is CASSLLGLLNTEAFF. CDR3 in DNA: TGTGCCAGCAGCTTATTGGGACTACTGAACACTGAAGCTTTCTTT.

J is TRBJ2-6 and V is TRBV5-6; 7 nucleotides line up with TRBD2. Trimming removed 4 bases from V and 4 bases from J; junction bases left unmatched: 14. CDR1 and CDR2 (germline): SGHDT, YYEEEE. The CDR3 loop spans 18 amino acids. CDR3 protein: CASSPLGAGELGANVLTF. CDR3 coding DNA: TGTGCCAGCAGCCCTCTGGGTGCGGGGGAACTGGGGGCCAACGTCCTGACTTTC.

The chain links TRBV28 to TRBJ1-3; 9 bases are shared with TRBD1. The CDR3 is made up of 16 amino acids. Germline loops: CDR1 MDHEN, CDR2 SYDVKM. Trimming cost V 5 bases and J 0 bases; bases outside gene matches: 5. CDR3 in DNA: TGTGCCAGCAGTAGAACACAGGGGGCCTCTGGAAACACCATATATTTT. Protein product: CASSRTQGASGNTIYF. Filled out from reference TRBV28 and TRBJ1-3, the complete variable domain reads DVKVTQSSRYLVKRTGEKVFLECVQDMDHENMFWYRQDPGLGLRLIYFSYDVKMKEKGDIPEGYSVSREKKERFSLILESASTNQTSMYLCASSRTQGASGNTIYFGEGSWLTVV.

V gene TRBV5-4 combines with J gene TRBJ2-1, with 7 bases lining up with TRBD1. J lost 9 bases, V lost 9 bases, and 21 bases had no gene match. This CDR3 is 16 amino acids long. Per the germline V gene, CDR1 is SGHNT and CDR2 is YYREEE (reference sequence). This CDR3 is CATILAGGQVPTEQFF. As DNA, the CDR3 is TGTGCCACAATCCTCGCGGGCGGACAGGTGCCAACTGAGCAGTTCTTC.

The chain employs TRBV5-1 and TRBJ1-2; 10 positions match TRBD1. Per germline, CDR1 SGHRS and CDR2 YFSETQ. After removal of 3 bases from V and 7 bases from J, the junction contained 6 bases not matched to a gene. The CDR3 has 14 amino acids. Written as DNA, the CDR3 is TGCGCCAGCAGCTCAGGACAGGGGGTGTCTGGCTACACCTTC. It is translated as CASSSGQGVSGYTF.

This sequence joins TRBV4-1 and TRBJ1-1; 7 bases line up with TRBD1. Per germline, CDR1 MGHRA and CDR2 YSYEKL. CDR3 length: 16 amino acids. Trimming at V came to 5 bases and at J to 0 bases, leaving 9 bases not matched to a gene. CDR3 in amino acids: CASSYRDSIMNTEAFF. CDR3 DNA sequence: TGCGCCAGCAGCTACCGGGACAGTATTATGAACACTGAAGCTTTCTTT.

In its sample, this clone was seen a few times. The J gene is TRBJ1-2, the V gene TRBV7-2, with TRBD1 identical over 9 bases. This CDR3 contains 15 residues. The ends lost 3 bases at V and 3 bases at J; junction bases unmatched: 5. From germline, CDR1 is SGHTA and CDR2 FQGNSA. CDR3 in amino acids: CASSFGTGKDYGYTF. The CDR3 DNA sequence: TGTGCCAGCAGCTTCGGGACAGGGAAGGACTATGGCTACACCTTC.

A few counts support this clone. V usage is TRBV6-5 and J usage is TRBJ2-5; a possible D gene is TRBD2 (5 bases). CDR1 MNHEY and CDR2 SVGAGI come from the germline V gene. There are 13 residues in the CDR3. The V gene lost 8 bases and the J gene lost 7 bases, with 17 bases spanning the gap. CDR3 protein: CASAPGIRGTQYF. The CDR3 nucleotides are TGTGCCAGCGCGCCCGGGATCCGGGGGACCCAGTACTTC.

This sequence joins TRBV6-5 and TRBJ1-2; perhaps TRBD1 as D (6 bases). Germline V gives CDR1 MNHEY, CDR2 SVGAGI. CDR3 length: 12 residues. The germline V and J ends were trimmed by 6 bases and 4 bases, with 9 bases remaining between them. CDR3 nucleotide sequence: TGTGCCAGCAGCGGACAGCCCTATGGCTACACCTTC. Protein product: CASSGQPYGYTF.